Below are 10 T cell receptor beta chains sequenced from a single sample in a study of T cells and Merkel cell carcinoma outcomes (dated by TCRdb to the early 2020s). The library was obtained by the immunoSEQ multiplex PCR assay. Entries here come from immuneACCESS through TCRdb and include only in-frame sequences with V and J called. Some clones fail to appear in such tables; in the studies checked, an unresolved V gene covers under half of the shortfall, and the cause of the remainder is unknown. Recorded for this sample are over 15,000 clones; about 89% of them occurred a single time. Jointly, the top ten make up approximately 8% of the sample. Sequenced input: tumor tissue from Merkel cell carcinoma. These receptor sequences come from a human donor with Merkel cell carcinoma.

This chain uses TRBV6-5 with TRBJ2-1; 8 positions agree with TRBD2. The CDR3 is 15 residues long. Germline CDR1 MNHEY, CDR2 SVGAGI. V lost 6 bases to trimming and J lost 0 bases; unmatched junction nucleotides: 4. CDR3 protein: CASRGGRTSYNEQFF. The CDR3 nucleotides read TGTGCCAGCAGGGGCGGGAGGACCTCCTACAATGAGCAGTTCTTC.

This rearrangement joins TRBV14 to TRBJ1-2, with a weak D call TRBD1 (6 bases). The CDR3 runs to 15 residues. Germline lookup yields CDR1 SGHDN and CDR2 FVKESK. The V end was cut by 4 bases, the J end by 6 bases, with 18 bases between. This CDR3 is CASSPTGGPLNGYTF. In nucleotides, the CDR3 is TGTGCCAGCAGCCCTACGGGGGGCCCACTCAATGGCTACACCTTC.

The V call is TRBV15, the J call TRBJ2-1, with a tentative D call TRBD1 (6 bases). Germline V gene data show CDR1 as LNHNV and CDR2 as YYDKDF (reference sequence). The CDR3 runs to 13 residues. V gave up 4 bases and J gave up 7 bases, with 11 bases separating them. The CDR3 spells CATSIIRGNEQFF. CDR3 bases: TGTGCCACCAGCATCATCAGGGGAAATGAGCAGTTCTTC.

This clone was detected once. The V gene is TRBV4-1, the J gene TRBJ1-1; 7 bases are a match to TRBD1. The CDR3 is 15 residues long. The trim removed 3 bases at V and 0 bases at J, leaving 4 bases unmatched. Germline V gene data show CDR1 as MGHRA and CDR2 as YSYEKL. CDR3 sequence reads: CASSQSGQMNTEAFF. The CDR3 bases are TGCGCCAGCAGCCAGTCGGGACAGATGAACACTGAAGCTTTCTTT.

The chain has TRBV6-1 and TRBJ1-4; 9 positions match TRBD1. V lost 2 bases and J lost 10; bases outside the gene matches: 5. The CDR3 is 14 amino acids. Per the germline V gene, CDR1 is MNHNS and CDR2 is SASEGT. The CDR3 loop is CASSEPGQGGKLFF. As DNA, the CDR3 is TGTGCCAGCAGTGAACCGGGACAGGGAGGAAAACTGTTTTTT.

The chain recombines TRBV29-1 with TRBJ1-5; D gene uncertain. The CDR3 sequence is 14 residues long. The germline V gene encodes CDR1 SQVTM and CDR2 ANQGSEA. Trimming pared 5 bases from V and 3 bases from J, leaving 14 bases between. CDR3 residues: CSVSPDGYNQPQHF. CDR3 sequence (DNA): TGCAGCGTTTCCCCCGACGGTTACAATCAGCCCCAGCATTTT.

As DNA, the CDR3 is TGCGCCAGCAGCTTGGACCGGGGTTTCGAAGCTTTCTTT. Translating it yields CASSLDRGFEAFF. The J gene is TRBJ1-1, the V gene TRBV5-1; D unresolved. Germline-derived CDR1 and CDR2 are SGHRS and YFSETQ. The CDR3 runs 13 residues. V was shortened by 0 bases and J by 8 bases, with 11 bases between the two germline ends.

As to this clone: Other nucleotide sequences from this sample produce the same CDR3. The J gene is TRBJ2-7, the V gene TRBV13; 15 positions match TRBD2. After removal of 4 bases from V and 7 bases from J, the junction contained 11 bases not matched to a gene. There are 17 residues in the CDR3. Germline lookup yields CDR1 PRHDT and CDR2 FYEKMQ (reference sequence). Here the CDR3 reads CASSSPVGLAGGGEQYF. The CDR3 DNA reads TGTGCCAGCAGCTCCCCAGTGGGACTAGCGGGAGGAGGAGAGCAGTACTTC.

J is TRBJ2-7 and V is TRBV5-7; tentative D call: TRBD1 (5 bases). TRBV5-7 is noted as an ORF with a role that remains uncertain. The CDR3 consists of 12 residues. V was shortened by 3 bases and J by 7 bases, with 11 bases between the two germline ends. In DNA form, the CDR3 reads TGTGCCAGCAGCTCTCCAGGGCATGAGCAGTACTTC. Amino acids: CASSSPGHEQYF.

The V gene is TRBV9, the J gene TRBJ2-1, with 9 bases identical to TRBD1. J was trimmed by 7 bases and V by 0 bases; bases with no gene match: 8. The CDR3 extends over 16 amino acids. Germline V gives CDR1 SGDLS, CDR2 YYNGEE. The CDR3: CASSVAGQGTFNEQFF. The CDR3 nucleotides are TGTGCCAGCAGCGTAGCTGGACAGGGGACGTTTAATGAGCAGTTCTTC.